The 6 T cell receptor beta chains below all came from one sample that was sequenced in a study of T-cell reconstitution after alpha-beta-depleted transplantation in children. Unique molecular identifiers were built into the TCRbeta library. A single record per CDR3 protein comes from TCRdb applying MiXCR to the PCR reads. The sample shows fewer than 400,000 distinct CDR3 sequences, around 21% of them seen only once. Specimen: PBMCs from the stem cell graft donor, collected from the stem cell graft. The receptors stem from a human donor who donated a stem cell graft to a child with acute myeloid leukemia.

This clonotype was observed a few times. The J gene is TRBJ2-1, the V gene TRBV3-1, with 12 positions matching TRBD2. Germline values: CDR1 LGHDT, CDR2 YNNKEL (reference sequence). The CDR3 is made up of 16 amino acids. V dropped 1 base and J dropped 7; count of bases not matched to a gene: 5. The CDR3 DNA reads TGTGCCAGCAGCCAAGGACTAGCGGGAGCTAATAATGAGCAGTTCTTC. This codes for CASSQGLAGANNEQFF.

V and J are TRBV5-1 and TRBJ1-2; D gene uncertain. CDR1 and CDR2 (germline): SGHRS, YFSETQ. The CDR3 is made up of 12 amino acids. V lost 1 base and J 4 bases, leaving 5 bases between the germline ends. In DNA, the CDR3 is TGCGCCAGCAGCTTGCGGTCCTATGGCTACACCTTC. Its protein product is CASSLRSYGYTF. The complete variable domain, with remaining parts taken from reference TRBV5-1 and TRBJ1-2, reads KAGVTQTPRYLIKTRGQQVTLSCSPISGHRSVSWYQQTPGQGLQFLFEYFSETQRNKGNFPGRFSGRQFSNSRSEMNVSTLELGDSALYLCASSLRSYGYTFGSGTRLTVV.

This sequence joins TRBV7-6 and TRBJ1-5, with D hard to call. This CDR3 is built from 10 residues. The germline CDR1 and CDR2 sequences are SGHVS and FNYEAQ. V lost 1 base, J lost 8 bases, and 0 bases lay in between. The CDR3 nucleotides read TGTGCCAGCAGCTTAGAGCCCCAGCATTTT. It specifies CASSLEPQHF.

This clonotype was seen a few times. The CDR3 protein is CASSLRRLAGVSDTQYF. The CDR3 DNA sequence: TGCGCCAGCAGCTTGCGAAGACTAGCGGGAGTGTCAGATACGCAGTATTTT. The genes are TRBV5-1 and TRBJ2-3; the match to TRBD2 covers 12 bases. V lost 1 base to trimming and J lost 4 bases; unmatched junction nucleotides: 7. The CDR3 runs 17 residues. Looked up from germline, CDR1 is SGHRS and CDR2 is YFSETQ. The whole variable domain, remainder taken from reference TRBV5-1 and TRBJ2-3, is KAGVTQTPRYLIKTRGQQVTLSCSPISGHRSVSWYQQTPGQGLQFLFEYFSETQRNKGNFPGRFSGRQFSNSRSEMNVSTLELGDSALYLCASSLRRLAGVSDTQYFGPGTRLTVL.

This clonotype has a handful of counts. V usage is TRBV5-1 and J usage is TRBJ2-3, with 10 bases matching TRBD2. The CDR3 has 17 residues. V trimming: 4 bases; J trimming: 2 bases; junction bases outside the gene matches: 10. Germline V gene lookup returns CDR1 SGHRS and CDR2 YFSETQ. The CDR3: CASSPPVGTSVTDTQYF. The CDR3 region has the DNA TGCGCCAGCAGCCCACCTGTGGGGACTAGCGTCACAGATACGCAGTATTTT.

This clonotype was counted only a few times. The V call is TRBV5-1, the J call TRBJ2-7, with D possibly being TRBD2 (6 bases). This CDR3 is 16 amino acids long. Per germline, CDR1 SGHRS and CDR2 YFSETQ. Trimming took off 0 bases at V and 2 bases at J, with 15 bases between the two ends. The CDR3 loop is CASSLDPGTSPYEQYF. CDR3 DNA: TGCGCCAGCAGCTTGGATCCCGGGACTTCTCCCTACGAGCAGTACTTC.